This is a list of T cell receptor beta chains from one sample in a study of shared clonotypes between healthy human individuals. Clones were sequenced by immunoSEQ multiplex PCR, and TCRdb holds only the in-frame ones, with some missing. The sample holds approximately 1,500,000 clones, roughly 96% seen once. Source material: naive CD4+ T cells sorted from blood. These receptors were obtained from a man aged 25-45 years in good health. Both conserved end residues are part of each CDR3. The D gene is left open where the match is weak. Some rows have no size entry. The others give once, few or many, or a class for an expanded clone.

d_call: -; clone_size: -; v_call: TRBV5-1; cdr3_length: 14; j_call: TRBJ1-3; cdr3_nt: TGCGCCAGCAGTCAGGACAGCTCTGGAAACACCATATATTTT; cdr3_aa: CASSQDSSGNTIYF
d_call: -; clone_size: -; v_call: TRBV7-8; cdr3_length: 16; j_call: TRBJ1-2; cdr3_nt: TGTGCCAGCAGCTTAACCCACGGGGACCATAACTATGGCTACACCTTC; cdr3_aa: CASSLTHGDHNYGYTF
d_call: TRBD2; clone_size: once; v_call: TRBV27; cdr3_length: 17; j_call: TRBJ2-1; cdr3_nt: TGTGCCAGCAGTTTAGGGGTGGGCGGGAGGGCCGAGGATGAGCAGTTCTTC; cdr3_aa: CASSLGVGGRAEDEQFF
d_call: TRBD1; clone_size: -; v_call: TRBV5-6; cdr3_length: 15; j_call: TRBJ2-7; cdr3_nt: TGTGCCAGCAGCTTTTGGACAGGGCTTCGCTACGAGCAGTACTTC; cdr3_aa: CASSFWTGLRYEQYF
d_call: TRBD2; clone_size: -; v_call: TRBV9; cdr3_length: 16; j_call: TRBJ2-7; cdr3_nt: TGTGCCAGCAGCGAACGGGGACTAGCGGGAGATGGCGAGCAGTACTTC; cdr3_aa: CASSERGLAGDGEQYF
d_call: TRBD1; clone_size: -; v_call: TRBV10-3; cdr3_length: 13; j_call: TRBJ2-5; cdr3_nt: TGTGCCATACGACAGGGACCCAAAGAGACCCAGTACTTC; cdr3_aa: CAIRQGPKETQYF
d_call: TRBD1; clone_size: once; v_call: TRBV29-1; cdr3_length: 16; j_call: TRBJ1-5; cdr3_nt: TGCAGCGTCGTCACCACAGGGGGTACTCGCAATCAGCCCCAGCATTTT; cdr3_aa: CSVVTTGGTRNQPQHF
d_call: -; clone_size: -; v_call: TRBV5-1; cdr3_length: 14; j_call: TRBJ2-7; cdr3_nt: TGCGCCAGCAGCTTTGCGGGCGACTCCTACGAGCAGTACTTC; cdr3_aa: CASSFAGDSYEQYF
d_call: -; clone_size: -; v_call: TRBV6-1; cdr3_length: 14; j_call: TRBJ1-5; cdr3_nt: TGTGCCAGCAGCGAACGAGCCGAGTGGGGGCCCCAGCATTTT; cdr3_aa: CASSERAEWGPQHF
d_call: TRBD1; clone_size: once; v_call: TRBV28; cdr3_length: 17; j_call: TRBJ1-2; cdr3_nt: TGTGCCAGCAGTCTACCCCTACGGGACAGGGATAACTATGGCTACACCTTC; cdr3_aa: CASSLPLRDRDNYGYTF
d_call: -; clone_size: once; v_call: TRBV19; cdr3_length: 13; j_call: TRBJ1-5; cdr3_nt: TGTGCCAGTAGTGAACAGGACCATCAGCCCCAGCATTTT; cdr3_aa: CASSEQDHQPQHF
d_call: -; clone_size: -; v_call: TRBV4-1; cdr3_length: 16; j_call: TRBJ1-4; cdr3_nt: TGCGCCAGCAGCCAAGTTGGGTTGCCTGCTAATGAAAAACTGTTTTTT; cdr3_aa: CASSQVGLPANEKLFF
d_call: -; clone_size: -; v_call: TRBV19; cdr3_length: 15; j_call: TRBJ2-1; cdr3_nt: TGTGCCAGTAGTATAGATAATGGGGTTGGGAATGAGCAGTTCTTC; cdr3_aa: CASSIDNGVGNEQFF
d_call: TRBD2; clone_size: -; v_call: TRBV10-1; cdr3_length: 15; j_call: TRBJ2-7; cdr3_nt: TGCGCCAGCAGTTCAACTAGCGGGAGGACCTACGAGCAGTACTTC; cdr3_aa: CASSSTSGRTYEQYF
d_call: -; clone_size: -; v_call: TRBV27; cdr3_length: 16; j_call: TRBJ2-1; cdr3_nt: TGTGCCAGCACGCCCAATACAGGATTCGAAGGCAATGAGCAGTTCTTC; cdr3_aa: CASTPNTGFEGNEQFF
d_call: -; clone_size: -; v_call: TRBV4-3; cdr3_length: 13; j_call: TRBJ1-2; cdr3_nt: TGCGCCAGCTCCCCTGAGGGCGGGTATGGCTACACCTTC; cdr3_aa: CASSPEGGYGYTF
d_call: TRBD1; clone_size: -; v_call: TRBV4-3; cdr3_length: 18; j_call: TRBJ2-2; cdr3_nt: TGCGCCAGCAGCCAACTTTTCCCCGGGACAGGAAATACCGGGGAGCTGTTTTTT; cdr3_aa: CASSQLFPGTGNTGELFF
d_call: -; clone_size: -; v_call: TRBV5-1; cdr3_length: 15; j_call: TRBJ2-7; cdr3_nt: TGCGCCAGCAGCCCCGGAGGAGGGACGATCTACGAGCAGTACTTC; cdr3_aa: CASSPGGGTIYEQYF
d_call: -; clone_size: -; v_call: TRBV28; cdr3_length: 14; j_call: TRBJ1-2; cdr3_nt: TGTGCCAGCAGTTTAAAAGTATTCAGGGTAGGCTACACCTTC; cdr3_aa: CASSLKVFRVGYTF
d_call: TRBD1; clone_size: -; v_call: TRBV15; cdr3_length: 18; j_call: TRBJ2-7; cdr3_nt: TGTGCCACCAGCAGGGAACGCCCGGGACAGAGGAACCCTTACGAGCAGTACTTC; cdr3_aa: CATSRERPGQRNPYEQYF
d_call: -; clone_size: -; v_call: TRBV15; cdr3_length: 14; j_call: TRBJ2-7; cdr3_nt: TGTGCCACCAGCAGAGATCAACCGTTATACGAGCAGTACTTC; cdr3_aa: CATSRDQPLYEQYF
d_call: -; clone_size: -; v_call: TRBV19; cdr3_length: 16; j_call: TRBJ2-7; cdr3_nt: TGTGCCAGTAGTATGGGAGTAGGGACATCCCCCGGCGAGCAGTACTTC; cdr3_aa: CASSMGVGTSPGEQYF
d_call: -; clone_size: -; v_call: TRBV7-2; cdr3_length: 15; j_call: TRBJ2-7; cdr3_nt: TGTGCCAGCAGCTTGGAGACGGCGCTAGCGCGGGAGCAGTACTTC; cdr3_aa: CASSLETALAREQYF
d_call: -; clone_size: -; v_call: TRBV4-1; cdr3_length: 14; j_call: TRBJ2-5; cdr3_nt: TGCGCCAGCAGCCATCGACTAGAAGGAGAGACCCAGTACTTC; cdr3_aa: CASSHRLEGETQYF
d_call: -; clone_size: -; v_call: TRBV28; cdr3_length: 15; j_call: TRBJ1-3; cdr3_nt: TGTGCCAGCAGTTGGGTTGACAGGACTCGAAACACCATATATTTT; cdr3_aa: CASSWVDRTRNTIYF
d_call: -; clone_size: -; v_call: TRBV11-2; cdr3_length: 14; j_call: TRBJ2-1; cdr3_nt: TGTGCCAGCAGCTTAACTAGAACCTACAATGAGCAGTTCTTC; cdr3_aa: CASSLTRTYNEQFF
d_call: -; clone_size: -; v_call: TRBV11-3; cdr3_length: 15; j_call: TRBJ2-3; cdr3_nt: TGTGCCAGCAGCCGGTCAGGGATTTTAACAGATACGCAGTATTTT; cdr3_aa: CASSRSGILTDTQYF
d_call: -; clone_size: -; v_call: TRBV5-1; cdr3_length: 15; j_call: TRBJ2-5; cdr3_nt: TGCGCCAGCAGCCTGGCGGAGACAATCCAAGAGACCCAGTACTTC; cdr3_aa: CASSLAETIQETQYF
d_call: -; clone_size: once; v_call: TRBV6-5; cdr3_length: 15; j_call: TRBJ1-1; cdr3_nt: TGTGCCAGCAAACCGACGGGGGAATTCGGCACTGAAGCTTTCTTT; cdr3_aa: CASKPTGEFGTEAFF
d_call: -; clone_size: -; v_call: TRBV9; cdr3_length: 14; j_call: TRBJ2-7; cdr3_nt: TGTGCCAGCAGCGCCCGAGACAGGACCTACGAGCAGTACTTC; cdr3_aa: CASSARDRTYEQYF
d_call: -; clone_size: -; v_call: TRBV5-5; cdr3_length: 17; j_call: TRBJ1-4; cdr3_nt: TGTGCCAGCACCCTGGGTCGGGGGCTGGAGGGTAATGAAAAACTGTTTTTT; cdr3_aa: CASTLGRGLEGNEKLFF
d_call: -; clone_size: -; v_call: TRBV5-1; cdr3_length: 15; j_call: TRBJ2-7; cdr3_nt: TGCGCCAGTAAACTGGGGAGCGCGTTCGGCACCGAGCAGTACTTC; cdr3_aa: CASKLGSAFGTEQYF
d_call: -; clone_size: -; v_call: TRBV19; cdr3_length: 16; j_call: TRBJ1-1; cdr3_nt: TGTGCCAGTAGTATAGGAGGAGTGGGTTTGTTCACTGAAGCTTTCTTT; cdr3_aa: CASSIGGVGLFTEAFF
d_call: TRBD2; clone_size: -; v_call: TRBV30; cdr3_length: 19; j_call: TRBJ2-3; cdr3_nt: TGTGCCTGGAGTGTGCGGAGGACTAGCGGGGGGGGGAGCACAGATACGCAGTATTTT; cdr3_aa: CAWSVRRTSGGGSTDTQYF
d_call: TRBD2; clone_size: -; v_call: TRBV9; cdr3_length: 13; j_call: TRBJ2-7; cdr3_nt: TGTGCCAGCAGCCCTCAAGGGAGGGAACGGCAGTACTTC; cdr3_aa: CASSPQGRERQYF
d_call: TRBD2; clone_size: -; v_call: TRBV7-9; cdr3_length: 19; j_call: TRBJ2-1; cdr3_nt: TGTGCCAGCAGCTTAAATCGACTAGCGGGAGGACGCTTCGACAATGAGCAGTTCTTC; cdr3_aa: CASSLNRLAGGRFDNEQFF
d_call: -; clone_size: -; v_call: TRBV27; cdr3_length: 14; j_call: TRBJ1-3; cdr3_nt: TGTGCCAGCAGTTTATCACACTCTGGAAACACCATATATTTT; cdr3_aa: CASSLSHSGNTIYF
d_call: -; clone_size: -; v_call: TRBV7-9; cdr3_length: 14; j_call: TRBJ1-5; cdr3_nt: TGTGCCAGCAGCGCCTCCGGGCTTTTTCAGCCCCAGCATTTT; cdr3_aa: CASSASGLFQPQHF
d_call: -; clone_size: -; v_call: TRBV28; cdr3_length: 14; j_call: TRBJ1-5; cdr3_nt: TGTGCCAGCAGTTTATGGTCCAGGAATCAGCCCCAGCATTTT; cdr3_aa: CASSLWSRNQPQHF
d_call: -; clone_size: -; v_call: TRBV19; cdr3_length: 15; j_call: TRBJ2-7; cdr3_nt: TGTGCCAGTAGTGACCGGGACCGTTACCACTACGAGCAGTACTTC; cdr3_aa: CASSDRDRYHYEQYF
d_call: TRBD2; clone_size: -; v_call: TRBV19; cdr3_length: 18; j_call: TRBJ2-7; cdr3_nt: TGTGCCAGTAGTATTACAGGTAGCGGGAGGGCGAACTCCTACGAGCAGTACTTC; cdr3_aa: CASSITGSGRANSYEQYF
d_call: -; clone_size: -; v_call: TRBV28; cdr3_length: 12; j_call: TRBJ2-7; cdr3_nt: TGTGCCAGCAGGACAGGCCATTACGAGCAGTACTTC; cdr3_aa: CASRTGHYEQYF
d_call: TRBD2; clone_size: -; v_call: TRBV5-4; cdr3_length: 16; j_call: TRBJ2-1; cdr3_nt: TGTGCCAGCAGCCCTGGGACTAGCGGGAAGTACAATGAGCAGTTCTTC; cdr3_aa: CASSPGTSGKYNEQFF
d_call: -; clone_size: -; v_call: TRBV28; cdr3_length: 11; j_call: TRBJ2-5; cdr3_nt: TGTGCCTACGGAAATCAAGAGACCCAGTACTTC; cdr3_aa: CAYGNQETQYF
d_call: -; clone_size: -; v_call: TRBV28; cdr3_length: 16; j_call: TRBJ2-1; cdr3_nt: TGTGCCAGCAGTTTAGACGCCAGGCCCGGATACAATGAGCAGTTCTTC; cdr3_aa: CASSLDARPGYNEQFF
d_call: TRBD1; clone_size: -; v_call: TRBV11-3; cdr3_length: 12; j_call: TRBJ2-1; cdr3_nt: TGTGCCAGCAGCCAGGGGACAGCAGAGCAGTTCTTC; cdr3_aa: CASSQGTAEQFF
d_call: TRBD2; clone_size: -; v_call: TRBV5-1; cdr3_length: 15; j_call: TRBJ2-4; cdr3_nt: TGCGCCAGCAGCACCTCGACTAGCGGGAAAAACATTCAGTACTTC; cdr3_aa: CASSTSTSGKNIQYF
d_call: -; clone_size: -; v_call: TRBV4-1; cdr3_length: 13; j_call: TRBJ1-1; cdr3_nt: TGCGCCAGCAGCCAAGCTCCGGGAACTGAAGCTTTCTTT; cdr3_aa: CASSQAPGTEAFF
d_call: TRBD2; clone_size: -; v_call: TRBV6-1; cdr3_length: 15; j_call: TRBJ2-1; cdr3_nt: TGTGCCAGCGCAGTAAGCGGGAGGAGTTACAATGAGCAGTTCTTC; cdr3_aa: CASAVSGRSYNEQFF
d_call: TRBD1; clone_size: -; v_call: TRBV7-2; cdr3_length: 13; j_call: TRBJ1-1; cdr3_nt: TGTGCCAGCAGCTTAAGACAGGGCACTGAAGCTTTCTTT; cdr3_aa: CASSLRQGTEAFF